Presented here are 10 T cell receptor beta chains from one specimen sequenced in a study of cytomegalovirus exposure and HLA in healthy donors. PCR was performed using 60 Vbeta and 13 Jbeta primers. Profiling relied on immunoSEQ multiplex PCR, and the TCRdb table lists in-frame clones only, not all of them. The table has roughly 130,000 clones, roughly 80% seen once. The sample taken for sequencing was PBMCs. These receptors were obtained from a man in his thirties or forties in good health and CMV-seronegative.

The chain has TRBV11-2 and TRBJ2-7; TRBD1 might be the D (6 bases). Germline loops: CDR1 SGHAT, CDR2 FQNNGV. The CDR3 spans 13 residues. Trimming pared 6 bases from V and 4 bases from J, leaving 13 bases between. Written as DNA, the CDR3 is TGTGCCAGCAGACCAATACAGGGATACGAGCAGTACTTC. Translating it yields CASRPIQGYEQYF.

The chain joins TRBV10-3 to TRBJ2-7; possibly TRBD2 for D (7 bases). Germline V gene sequence: CDR1 ENHRY, CDR2 SYGVKD. The CDR3 is 15 residues long. Trimming left V 6 bases short and J 1 base short, with 16 bases between. Here the CDR3 DNA reads TGTGCCATCAGCCAAGTCGGGGGGCAGTCCTACGAGCAGTACTTC. Its protein product is CAISQVGGQSYEQYF.

This sequence joins TRBV1 and TRBJ2-2; the table assigns TRBD2, which was not confirmed against the DNA. TRBV1 is labeled a pseudogene. This CDR3 is 16 amino acids long. CDR3 nucleotide sequence: TGCACCAGCAGCCAAGATAGCGGAGAGAACACCGGGGAGCTGTTTTTT. This codes for CTSSQDSGENTGELFF.

Details on this clone: Other DNA sequences in this specimen translate into the identical CDR3. The chain carries TRBV6-6 and TRBJ1-1; D unresolved. The CDR3 covers 15 residues. Between the trimmed V and J ends, which lost 7 bases and 5 bases, there was a span of 20 bases. Germline CDR1 and CDR2: MNHNY and SVGAGI (reference sequence). CDR3 region: CASTVLAEGNTEAFF. CDR3 nucleotides: TGTGCCAGCACAGTACTAGCGGAGGGAAATACTGAAGCTTTCTTT.

The chain employs TRBV5-1 and TRBJ1-6, with a weak D call TRBD1 (6 bases). CDR3 size: 15 residues. Germline CDR1 SGHRS, CDR2 YFSETQ. Trimming took 4 bases from V and 3 from J, leaving 11 bases between them. The CDR3 nucleotides are TGCGCCAGCAGCCCGCGGACAGACTATAATTCACCCCTCCACTTT. It codes for CASSPRTDYNSPLHF.

The chain carries TRBV7-2 and TRBJ2-1; no clear D gene. CDR3 length: 13 amino acids. The germline CDR1 and CDR2 sequences are SGHTA and FQGNSA. Trimming removed 3 bases from V and 15 bases from J, with 18 bases in between. In DNA form, the CDR3 reads TGTGCCAGCAGCTTTGAAGCTACCGGTGGCGGGTTCTTC. Protein product: CASSFEATGGGFF.

V usage is TRBV5-1 and J usage is TRBJ2-7, with 10 bases aligning to TRBD2. V was clipped by 3 bases and J by 7 bases; unmatched bases: 13. Germline assignment: CDR1 SGHRS and CDR2 YFSETQ. The CDR3 runs to 16 residues. CDR3 region: CASSYELAGPTGEQYF. Written as DNA, the CDR3 is TGCGCCAGCAGCTACGAACTAGCGGGACCTACCGGGGAGCAGTACTTC. Full variable domain (missing parts from reference TRBV5-1 and TRBJ2-7): KAGVTQTPRYLIKTRGQQVTLSCSPISGHRSVSWYQQTPGQGLQFLFEYFSETQRNKGNFPGRFSGRQFSNSRSEMNVSTLELGDSALYLCASSYELAGPTGEQYFGPGTRLTVT.

The chain is built from TRBV7-8 and TRBJ1-5; D may be TRBD1 (6 bases). Per the germline V gene, CDR1 is SGHVS and CDR2 is FQNEAQ. V gave up 5 bases and J gave up 4 bases, with 18 bases separating them. CDR3 size: 16 residues. The chain's CDR3 is CASSTRGDTRNQPQHF. Here the CDR3 DNA reads TGTGCCAGCAGCACACGGGGGGACACTCGAAATCAGCCCCAGCATTTT. Drawing the rest from reference TRBV7-8 and TRBJ1-5, the complete variable domain is GAGVSQSPRYKVAKRGQDVALRCDPISGHVSLFWYQQALGQGPEFLTYFQNEAQLDKSGLPSDRFFAERPEGSVSTLKIQRTQQEDSAVYLCASSTRGDTRNQPQHFGDGTRLSIL.

The chain couples TRBV4-1 to TRBJ1-2; the D is unclear. Germline CDR1 reads MGHRA; CDR2 reads YSYEKL. Trimming removed 1 base at V and 8 bases at J, with 23 bases between. The CDR3 sequence is 17 residues long. CDR3 sequence reads: CASSQGVDLQHIRGYTF. CDR3 sequence (DNA): TGCGCCAGCAGCCAAGGTGTGGACTTGCAGCATATTCGCGGCTACACCTTC.

This clone turned up a few times. J is TRBJ2-3 and V is TRBV4-3, with D possibly TRBD1 on 6 matching bases. Trimming took 2 bases from V and 4 from J, leaving 13 bases between them. This CDR3 is built from 15 residues. From germline, CDR1 is LGHNA and CDR2 YSLEER. In DNA form, the CDR3 reads TGCGCCAGCAGCCAATCTACAGGGATGGCAGATACGCAGTATTTT. It is translated as CASSQSTGMADTQYF.